The source of this TCR beta chain is a study of cytomegalovirus exposure and HLA in healthy donors. General study points: For TCR beta chains, V- and J-gene trimming was later linked to a missense DCLRE1C variant. In a later analysis, most CMV-associated TCR beta chains appeared HLA-restricted. Previous analysis showed most TCR beta V segments were productive about 90% or about 30% of the time. Later, an analysis showed that TCR beta chains associated with HLA were more clonally expanded than others that were equally common.

PCR amplification relied on 60 Vbeta primers (plus 13 Jbeta primers). Repertoires were generated with immunoSEQ multiplex PCR, while TCRdb's copy carries only in-frame clones and drops some. The sample includes approximately 100,000 clones, roughly four fifths of them seen just once. The table lists this clone with a few counts. The antigen is unknown. From germline, CDR1 is MNHNS and CDR2 SASEGT. Trimming at V came to 2 bases and at J to 6 bases, leaving 5 bases not matched to a gene. The CDR3 is 15 amino acids. The chain links TRBV6-1 to TRBJ2-2, with TRBD1 identical over 8 bases. The TCR comes from a male donor in good health and CMV-seropositive. The source material was PBMCs. The CDR3 reads CASSESSGGPGELFF. CDR3 coding DNA: TGTGCCAGCAGTGAATCGTCAGGGGGCCCCGGGGAGCTGTTTTTT.